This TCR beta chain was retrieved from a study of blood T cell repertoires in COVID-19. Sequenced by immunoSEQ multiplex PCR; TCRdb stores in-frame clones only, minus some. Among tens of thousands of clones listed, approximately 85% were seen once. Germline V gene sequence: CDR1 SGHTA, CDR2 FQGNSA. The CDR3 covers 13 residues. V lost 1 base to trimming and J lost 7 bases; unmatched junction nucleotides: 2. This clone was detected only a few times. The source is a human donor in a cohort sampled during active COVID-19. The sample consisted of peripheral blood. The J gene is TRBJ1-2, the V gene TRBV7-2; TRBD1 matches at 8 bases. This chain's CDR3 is CASSLGRGLGYTF. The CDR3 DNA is TGTGCCAGCAGCTTAGGCAGGGGGCTTGGCTACACCTTC.